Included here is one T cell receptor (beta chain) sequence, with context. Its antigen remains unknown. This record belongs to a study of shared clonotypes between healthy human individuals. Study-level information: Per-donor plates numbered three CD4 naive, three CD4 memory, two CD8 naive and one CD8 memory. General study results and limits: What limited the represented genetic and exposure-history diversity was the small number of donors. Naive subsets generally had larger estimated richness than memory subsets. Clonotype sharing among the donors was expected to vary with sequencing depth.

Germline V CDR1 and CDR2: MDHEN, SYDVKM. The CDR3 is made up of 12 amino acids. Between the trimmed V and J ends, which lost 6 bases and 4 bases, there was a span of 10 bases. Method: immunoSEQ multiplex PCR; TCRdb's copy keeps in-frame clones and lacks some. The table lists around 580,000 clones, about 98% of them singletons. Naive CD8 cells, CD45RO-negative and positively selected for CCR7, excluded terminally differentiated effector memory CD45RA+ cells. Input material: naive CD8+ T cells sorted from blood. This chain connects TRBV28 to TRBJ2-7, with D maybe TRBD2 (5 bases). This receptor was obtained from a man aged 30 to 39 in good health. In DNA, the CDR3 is TGTGCCAGCAGCGCCCGGGGATACGAGCAGTACTTC. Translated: CASSARGYEQYF.